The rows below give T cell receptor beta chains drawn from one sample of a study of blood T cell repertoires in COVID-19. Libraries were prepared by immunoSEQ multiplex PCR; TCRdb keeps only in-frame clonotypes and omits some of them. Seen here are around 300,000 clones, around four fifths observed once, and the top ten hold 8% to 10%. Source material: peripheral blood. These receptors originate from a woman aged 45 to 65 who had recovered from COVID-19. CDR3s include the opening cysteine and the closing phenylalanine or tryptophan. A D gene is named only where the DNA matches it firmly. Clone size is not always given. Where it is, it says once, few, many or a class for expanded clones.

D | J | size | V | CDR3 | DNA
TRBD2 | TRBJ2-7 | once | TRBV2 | CASSYSGTSGSYEQYF | TGTGCCAGCAGTTACTCCGGGACTAGCGGGTCCTACGAGCAGTACTTC
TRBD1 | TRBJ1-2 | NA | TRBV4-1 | CASSATGGLLGGYTF | TGCGCCAGCAGTGCGACAGGGGGTCTCCTAGGTGGCTACACCTTC
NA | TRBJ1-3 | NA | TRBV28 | CASRGAGNTIYF | TGTGCCAGCAGGGGGGCAGGAAACACCATATATTTT
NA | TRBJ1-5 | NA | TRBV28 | CASSLLAGDNQPQHF | TGTGCCAGCAGTTTATTGGCAGGCGACAATCAGCCCCAGCATTTT
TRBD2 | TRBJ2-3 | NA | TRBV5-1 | CASSPKRGLGSTDTQYF | TGCGCCAGCAGCCCTAAGCGGGGACTAGGTAGCACAGATACGCAGTATTTT
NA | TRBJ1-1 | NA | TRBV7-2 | CASSAYLGTEAFF | TGTGCCAGCAGCGCCTACCTTGGCACTGAAGCTTTCTTT
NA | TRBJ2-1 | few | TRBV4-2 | CASSQGGVYNEQFF | TGTGCCAGCAGCCAAGGGGGGGTCTACAATGAGCAGTTCTTC
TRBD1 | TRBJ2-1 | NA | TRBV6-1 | CASSERDRDEQFF | TGTGCCAGCAGTGAAAGAGACAGGGATGAGCAGTTCTTC
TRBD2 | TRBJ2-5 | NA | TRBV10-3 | CAINPGGSGETQYF | TGTGCCATCAACCCGGGGGGGTCGGGGGAGACCCAGTACTTC
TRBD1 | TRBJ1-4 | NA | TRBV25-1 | CASSDEGGPTNEKLFF | TGTGCCAGCAGTGATGAAGGGGGCCCAACTAATGAAAAACTGTTTTTT
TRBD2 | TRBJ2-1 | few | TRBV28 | CASSRAGVLANEQFF | TGTGCCAGCAGTCGAGCGGGGGTTCTTGCCAATGAGCAGTTCTTC
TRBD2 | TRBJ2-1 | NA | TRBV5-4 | CASRSGTSDYNEQFF | TGTGCCAGCAGGTCCGGGACTAGCGACTACAATGAGCAGTTCTTC
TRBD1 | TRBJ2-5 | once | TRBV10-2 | CASSELGQGFVETQYF | TGCGCCAGCAGTGAGCTGGGACAGGGATTCGTGGAGACCCAGTACTTC
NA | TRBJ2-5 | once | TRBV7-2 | CASSPSLGLGETQYF | TGTGCCAGCAGCCCATCACTAGGGTTGGGGGAGACCCAGTACTTC
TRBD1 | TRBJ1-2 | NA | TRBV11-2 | CASSLAGTGSNYGYTF | TGTGCCAGCAGCTTAGCCGGGACAGGGAGTAACTATGGCTACACCTTC